These 16 T cell receptor beta chains came from one sample sequenced in a study of early T cells in non-severe SARS-CoV-2 infection. TCRdb re-called the 5' RACE reads with MiXCR, one entry per CDR3 protein. The sample holds around 99,000 distinct CDR3 sequences, around a sixth seen once. Sequenced material: whole blood, taken at baseline. The receptors derive from an adult who was a healthcare worker with PCR-confirmed SARS-CoV-2 infection or an uninfected control (not recorded which).

This clonotype turned up a few times. V and J are TRBV9 and TRBJ2-3, with no clear D. CDR3 length: 13 amino acids. Germline loops: CDR1 SGDLS, CDR2 YYNGEE. V was clipped by 2 bases and J by 2 bases, with 6 bases between them. CDR3 nucleotides: TGTGCCAGCAGCGTTTTGACCACAGATACGCAGTATTTT. This sequence encodes CASSVLTTDTQYF.

V usage is TRBV5-1 and J usage is TRBJ2-7; a weak D match, TRBD2 (6 bases). V was trimmed by 1 base and J by 4 bases, leaving 15 bases between them. This CDR3 comprises 15 residues. Germline-derived CDR1 and CDR2 are SGHRS and YFSETQ. The CDR3 sequence: CASSLLRERGYEQYF. The CDR3 DNA sequence: TGCGCCAGCAGCTTGTTGCGGGAACGGGGTTACGAGCAGTACTTC.

This clonotype was picked up many times. V usage is TRBV28 and J usage is TRBJ2-7; D is possibly TRBD1 (6 bases). The CDR3 loop spans 15 amino acids. V lost 2 bases, J lost 4 bases, and 15 bases lay in between. Germline lookup yields CDR1 MDHEN and CDR2 SYDVKM. The CDR3 nucleotides read TGTGCCAGCAGTTTAACCCTCGGCAGGGGATACGAGCAGTACTTC. It specifies CASSLTLGRGYEQYF.

This clonotype has a count of ten or more. V and J are TRBV20-1 and TRBJ2-7; 13 nucleotides match TRBD2. Unmatched junction bases numbered 5, after V lost 5 bases and J lost 7 bases. Germline-derived CDR1 and CDR2 are DFQATT and SNEGSKA (reference sequence). CDR3 length: 13 residues. For the CDR3, the DNA is TGCAGTGCTGGACTAGCGGGAGTGAGGGAGCAGTACTTC. Translation gives CSAGLAGVREQYF.

Regarding this clonotype: Germline is not matched at one junction end, which may reflect a read error. The chain uses TRBV10-3 and TRBJ2-1, with D possibly being TRBD1 or TRBD2 (5 bases each). CDR1 is ENHRY and CDR2 is SYGVKD in the germline V gene. CDR3 length: 13 residues. The CDR3 sequence is CAISESGGDQGIF. The CDR3 nucleotides are TGTGCCATCAGTGAGTCTGGGGGAGACCAGGGAATCTTC.

V and J are TRBV21-1 and TRBJ1-6; the table's D call of TRBD1 was not tested on the DNA. TRBV21-1 is labeled a pseudogene. There are 16 residues in the CDR3. The CDR3 reads CASSSRDSSYNSPLHF. CDR3 in DNA: TGTGCCAGCAGCTCCCGGGACAGCTCCTATAATTCACCCCTCCACTTT.

This clonotype occurred many times. J is TRBJ2-1 and V is TRBV7-2; unclear D gene. This CDR3 is built from 16 residues. Germline values: CDR1 SGHTA, CDR2 FQGNSA. V was cut by 5 bases and J by 0 bases, with 14 bases left in between. CDR3 in DNA: TGTGCCAGCAGCCCAAGGTGGGGAAGCTCCTACAATGAGCAGTTCTTC. This sequence encodes CASSPRWGSSYNEQFF.

For the CDR3, the DNA is TGTGCCAGCCTCGCCGCGGGATCCACCTACAATGAGCAGTTCTTC. Translating it yields CASLAAGSTYNEQFF. V is TRBV12-3 or TRBV12-4 and J is TRBJ2-1; weak D call: TRBD2 (6 bases). CDR3 length: 15 amino acids. Between the trimmed V and J ends, which lost 8 bases and 2 bases, there was a span of 16 bases.

This clonotype was detected a few times. This sequence joins TRBV5-1 and TRBJ2-1, with D unresolved. V was cut by 0 bases and J by 6 bases, with 7 bases left in between. CDR3 length equals 13 residues. CDR1 and CDR2 from the germline V gene are SGHRS and YFSETQ. CDR3 nucleotide sequence: TGCGCCAGCAGCTTGGTTACGGCCAATGAGCAGTTCTTC. This codes for CASSLVTANEQFF.

The sample holds a few counts of this clonotype. The gene calls are TRBV27 and TRBJ2-7; 8 bases are a match to TRBD1. Germline V lookup: CDR1 MNHEY, CDR2 SMNVEV (reference sequence). V gave up 1 base and J gave up 2 bases; unmatched junction bases: 7. This CDR3 is built from 16 residues. DNA for the CDR3: TGTGCCAGCAGTTTATTCCCGACAGGGGCAACCTACGAGCAGTACTTC. Its protein is CASSLFPTGATYEQYF.

This clonotype occurred a few times. As DNA, the CDR3 is TGTGCCAGCAGACCCGCCGCGGGGGACGAGCAGTACTTC. This codes for CASRPAAGDEQYF. The genes are TRBV12-3 or TRBV12-4 and TRBJ2-7; 7 bases align to TRBD2. V dropped 6 bases and J dropped 5; count of bases not matched to a gene: 7. This CDR3 spans 13 amino acids.

This clonotype turned up a few times. This sequence joins TRBV28 and TRBJ2-1, with 9 bases identical to TRBD1. The CDR3 is made up of 16 amino acids. The V and J ends lost 4 bases and 4 bases, in that order; junction bases with no gene match: 8. From germline, CDR1 is MDHEN and CDR2 SYDVKM. The CDR3 DNA reads TGTGCCAGCAGTTCCCCGGGACAGGGCTCTTACAATGAGCAGTTCTTC. Its protein product is CASSSPGQGSYNEQFF.

This chain joins TRBV12-3 or TRBV12-4 and TRBJ2-1; 11 nucleotides agree with TRBD2. The CDR3 extends over 15 amino acids. The ends lost 6 bases at V and 7 bases at J; junction bases unmatched: 8. CDR3 bases: TGTGCCAGCAGCCGAACTAGCGGGAGCGGAAATGAGCAGTTCTTC. This gives the protein CASSRTSGSGNEQFF.

This clonotype was observed a single time. The rearrangement uses TRBV7-9 and TRBJ2-2; 9 bases map to TRBD2. The CDR3 covers 16 residues. Germline lookup yields CDR1 SEHNR and CDR2 FQNEAQ (reference sequence). Unmatched junction bases numbered 8, after V lost 5 bases and J lost 4 bases. DNA of the CDR3: TGTGCCAGCAGCGTTAGCGGGAGACCGACCACCGGGGAGCTGTTTTTT. This sequence encodes CASSVSGRPTTGELFF.

The chain links TRBV7-8 to TRBJ2-7; unclear D gene. Germline CDR1 reads SGHVS; CDR2 reads FQNEAQ. CDR3 size: 12 residues. V was trimmed by 4 bases and J by 6 bases, leaving 10 bases between them. In DNA form, the CDR3 reads TGTGCCAGCAGCTATTCAGGATCCGAGCAGTACTTC. It encodes CASSYSGSEQYF.

The V gene is TRBV12-5, the J gene TRBJ2-7; unclear D gene. This CDR3 comprises 10 residues. The V gene's germline CDR1 is LGHNT and CDR2 FRNRAP. The V end lost 3 bases, the J end lost 4 bases, and 1 base lay between the germline ends. CDR3 loop: CASGLYEQYF. The CDR3 bases are TGTGCTAGTGGTTTATACGAGCAGTACTTC.